This is a list of T cell receptor beta chains from one sample in a study of beta chain features in type 1 diabetes. Assay used: immunoSEQ multiplex PCR; TCRdb lists only in-frame clones, some missing. The sample contains 15,000 to 18,000 clones, roughly 69% of which appear only once. Sequences were obtained from Tregs from blood. These receptors were taken from a man aged 30 to 39 with type 1 diabetes. CDR3s include the opening cysteine and the closing phenylalanine or tryptophan. A D gene is named only where the DNA matches it firmly. Clone size is stated in some rows and not others, as once, few, many or a class when expanded.

V: TRBV2; size: -; D: -; J: TRBJ1-2; length: 11; CDR3: CASSVSSGYTF; DNA: TGTGCCAGCAGCGTATCGAGTGGCTACACCTTC
V: TRBV19; size: once; D: -; J: TRBJ2-5; length: 13; CDR3: CASSLQGWETQYF; DNA: TGTGCCAGTAGTTTACAGGGTTGGGAGACCCAGTACTTC
V: TRBV7-2; size: few; D: TRBD2; J: TRBJ2-5; length: 15; CDR3: CASSLVSGGGETQYF; DNA: TGTGCCAGCAGCTTAGTCTCGGGGGGTGGGGAGACCCAGTACTTC
V: TRBV27; size: -; D: -; J: TRBJ2-7; length: 14; CDR3: CASSRQGGTYEQYF; DNA: TGTGCCAGCTCCCGGCAGGGCGGCACCTACGAGCAGTACTTC
V: TRBV5-1; size: -; D: -; J: TRBJ2-5; length: 16; CDR3: CASSPGGDSYQETQYF; DNA: TGCGCCAGCAGCCCGGGGGGGGACAGTTACCAAGAGACCCAGTACTTC
V: TRBV6-1; size: -; D: TRBD1; J: TRBJ1-5; length: 14; CDR3: CASRRTGGNQPQHF; DNA: TGTGCCAGCCGACGGACAGGGGGCAATCAGCCCCAGCATTTT
V: TRBV10-3; size: few; D: -; J: TRBJ2-2; length: 13; CDR3: CAITGQDTGELFF; DNA: TGTGCCATCACTGGGCAGGACACCGGGGAGCTGTTTTTT
V: TRBV10-3; size: -; D: TRBD1; J: TRBJ2-1; length: 16; CDR3: CAISEPDRLSYNEQFF; DNA: TGTGCCATCAGTGAACCGGACAGGCTGTCCTACAATGAGCAGTTCTTC
V: TRBV18; size: -; D: -; J: TRBJ2-2; length: 16; CDR3: CASSRGTRTDTGELFF; DNA: TGTGCCAGCTCACGGGGTACGAGGACTGACACCGGGGAGCTGTTTTTT
V: TRBV9; size: -; D: TRBD2; J: TRBJ2-1; length: 18; CDR3: CASSVATPSGSLYNEQFF; DNA: TGTGCCAGCAGCGTAGCTACCCCTAGCGGGAGTCTTTACAATGAGCAGTTCTTC